Following are 18 T cell receptor beta chains from one sample sequenced in a study of vaccination and CD4 T cells after COVID-19. An Oncomine TCR Beta short-read assay was used to sequence the DNA from cultured CD4+ T cells. TCRdb called the PCR reads again in MiXCR, with one record for every CDR3 protein. Of 20,000 or so distinct CDR3 sequences in the sample, 35% to 50% were seen once. Sample treatment: approximately nine-day PBMC culture with coronavirus spike peptide pools or control peptides (ViraFEST assay). Their antigens are not known. The material was CD4+ T cells from blood, cultured in vitro, obtained after SARS-CoV-2 vaccination. The source is a human donor who had recovered from COVID-19.

The gene calls are TRBV11-2 and TRBJ2-3; D not certain. Germline V gives CDR1 SGHAT, CDR2 FQNNGV. This CDR3 comprises 14 residues. V lost 1 base, J lost 1 base, and 6 bases lay in between. In DNA, the CDR3 is TGTGCCAGCAGCTTAGTCCCAGGCACAGATACGCAGTATTTT. Amino acids: CASSLVPGTDTQYF.

This clonotype is classed as medium-sized. V and J are TRBV28 and TRBJ1-5; 7 bases are shared with TRBD1. V lost 4 bases and J lost 10; bases outside the gene matches: 13. There are 15 residues in the CDR3. Germline V gives CDR1 MDHEN, CDR2 SYDVKM. The CDR3 region is CASSYDWTGGEPQHF. The CDR3 DNA follows: TGTGCCAGCAGTTACGATTGGACAGGCGGGGAACCCCAGCATTTT.

The chain uses TRBV10-3 and TRBJ2-1; D is possibly TRBD1 or TRBD2 (5 bases each). Germline CDR1 is ENHRY and CDR2 is SYGVKD. Trimming shortened V by 3 bases and J by 0 bases, and 9 bases separated the two germline ends. The CDR3 extends over 15 amino acids. CDR3 protein: CAISDGGFSYNEQFF. The CDR3 DNA reads as TGTGCCATCAGTGATGGGGGATTCTCCTACAATGAGCAGTTCTTC.

The rearrangement uses TRBV27 and TRBJ1-1; 7 bases are shared with TRBD1. The CDR3 covers 17 residues. Looked up from germline, CDR1 is MNHEY and CDR2 is SMNVEV (reference sequence). The J segment lost 1 base and the V segment lost 7 bases, leaving 15 bases of the junction unmatched. The DNA for the CDR3 is TGTGCCAGCAATGAATCGTGCAGGGGGGCCCCGAACACTGAAGCTTTCTTT. Its protein is CASNESCRGAPNTEAFF.

The chain links TRBV21-1 to TRBJ2-7; the listed D gene, TRBD1, was not tested against the DNA. TRBV21-1 has pseudogene status. This CDR3 spans 17 amino acids. The CDR3 spells CASSKVRLWDRAYEQYF. In nucleotides, the CDR3 is TGTGCCAGCAGCAAAGTTCGCCTGTGGGACAGGGCCTACGAGCAGTACTTC.

The chain uses TRBV7-3 and TRBJ2-2; the D gene is possibly TRBD1 (6 bases). Germline values: CDR1 SGHTA, CDR2 FQGTGA. The CDR3 contains 16 residues. With 3 bases removed from V and 0 bases from J, the gap between germline ends came to 11 bases. CDR3: CASSFSGDPNTGELFF. The DNA of the CDR3 is TGTGCCAGCAGCTTTTCAGGGGACCCGAACACCGGGGAGCTGTTTTTT.

The gene calls are TRBV27 and TRBJ1-2, with 7 positions matching TRBD1. The CDR3 runs to 17 residues. J gave up 4 bases and V 0 bases, and 11 bases lay outside the gene matches. Germline CDR1 is MNHEY and CDR2 is SMNVEV (reference sequence). Here the CDR3 reads CASSLSIRGGQLYGYTF. The CDR3 DNA reads TGTGCCAGCAGTTTATCGATACGAGGGGGCCAACTCTATGGCTACACCTTC.

The V gene is TRBV10-3, the J gene TRBJ2-5, with D possibly being TRBD2 (5 bases). The CDR3 is 12 residues long. V shed 10 bases and J shed 3 bases, with 12 bases lying between them. Germline CDR1 is ENHRY and CDR2 is SYGVKD. The CDR3, as DNA: TGTGCCAAACGGACTTGGGAAGAGACCCAGTACTTC. This sequence encodes CAKRTWEETQYF.

The CDR3 nucleotides are TGTGCCAGCAGCTTGGAAAGCAGCTACGAGCAGTACTTC. This translates into CASSLESSYEQYF. This rearrangement joins TRBV5-4 to TRBJ2-7, with D hard to call. Trimming left V 0 bases short and J 3 bases short, with 7 bases between. CDR1 is SGHNT and CDR2 is YYREEE in the germline V gene (reference sequence). The CDR3 runs to 13 residues.

The chain recombines TRBV6-1 with TRBJ2-2, with D unclear. Trimming removed 1 base from V and 7 bases from J, with 13 bases in between. The CDR3 loop spans 15 amino acids. Germline lookup yields CDR1 MNHNS and CDR2 SASEGT. The CDR3: CASSEGVRSGGELFF. DNA for the CDR3: TGTGCCAGCAGTGAAGGGGTCCGAAGTGGCGGGGAGCTGTTTTTT.

The chain combines TRBV6-1 with TRBJ1-5; D not certain. CDR1 is MNHNS, CDR2 SASEGT, per germline. This CDR3 has 14 amino acids. V shed 1 base and J shed 0 bases, with 4 bases lying between them. The CDR3 DNA is TGTGCCAGCAGTGAAGGGTATAGCAATCAGCCCCAGCATTTT. Amino acid sequence: CASSEGYSNQPQHF.

J is TRBJ1-1 and V is TRBV5-1, with 9 bases matching TRBD1. CDR1 SGHRS and CDR2 YFSETQ come from the germline V gene. The V gene end was trimmed by 3 bases and the J gene end by 6 bases; junction bases not matched to a gene: 6. The CDR3 covers 14 residues. This CDR3 reads CASSSDRGFSEAFF. CDR3 in DNA: TGCGCCAGCAGCTCAGACAGGGGGTTTTCTGAAGCTTTCTTT.

V and J are TRBV5-1 and TRBJ1-1; no clear D. CDR1 and CDR2 (germline): SGHRS, YFSETQ. V was pared by 0 bases and J by 2 bases, with 8 bases between. This CDR3 region has 14 residues. The CDR3 coding sequence is TGCGCCAGCAGCTTGGACCCACAAAACACTGAAGCTTTCTTT. Translation gives CASSLDPQNTEAFF.

This clonotype was seen more than once but under ten times. J is TRBJ2-7 and V is TRBV2; the D is unclear. V was shortened by 4 bases and J by 5 bases, with 9 bases between the two germline ends. The CDR3 extends over 12 amino acids. Looked up from germline, CDR1 is SNHLY and CDR2 is FYNNEI. CDR3 region: CASSVETDEQYF. CDR3 nucleotides: TGTGCCAGCAGTGTCGAGACGGACGAGCAGTACTTC.

This clonotype was picked up a small number of times. The chain employs TRBV7-9 and TRBJ1-1, with TRBD1 identical over 7 bases. The CDR3 spans 14 residues. Trimming cost V 5 bases and J 1 base; bases outside gene matches: 4. CDR1 SEHNR and CDR2 FQNEAQ come from the germline V gene (reference sequence). CDR3 region: CASSKTGENTEAFF. The CDR3 coding sequence is TGTGCCAGCAGCAAAACAGGGGAGAACACTGAAGCTTTCTTT.

The chain joins TRBV6-1 to TRBJ1-5; 10 bases are a match to TRBD1. With V trimmed by 6 bases and J by 7 bases, 3 bases remained unmatched. The CDR3 spans 13 residues. Germline-derived CDR1 and CDR2 are MNHNS and SASEGT. The CDR3 reads CASRRTGGQPQHF. The CDR3 DNA follows: TGTGCCAGCAGAAGGACAGGGGGACAGCCCCAGCATTTT.

The V and J genes are TRBV7-2 and TRBJ2-3, with D perhaps matching TRBD2 (6 bases). The germline CDR1 and CDR2 sequences are SGHTA and FQGNSA. V was shortened by 3 bases and J by 0 bases, with 22 bases between the two germline ends. The CDR3 sequence is 19 residues long. This CDR3 reads CASSFPAVRGRGSTDTQYF. The CDR3 DNA is TGTGCCAGCAGCTTCCCCGCGGTCCGTGGGCGGGGAAGCACAGATACGCAGTATTTT.

This clonotype occurred a few times. The J gene is TRBJ2-1, the V gene TRBV7-2; the match to TRBD2 covers 14 bases. Germline V gene data show CDR1 as SGHTA and CDR2 as FQGNSA. The CDR3 covers 14 residues. After removal of 3 bases from V and 9 bases from J, the junction contained 1 base not matched to a gene. The CDR3: CASSLTSGGGEQFF. CDR3 coding DNA: TGTGCCAGCAGCTTGACTAGCGGGGGGGGTGAGCAGTTCTTC.